This T cell receptor (beta chain) was retrieved from a study of long-term antiretroviral therapy in people with HIV. Per the germline V gene, CDR1 is MNHEY and CDR2 is SVGAGI. V was pared by 8 bases and J by 8 bases, with 16 bases between. The CDR3 runs 13 residues. The authors ran the immunoSEQ assay, v3.0, at survey level. Clones were sequenced by immunoSEQ multiplex PCR, and TCRdb holds only the in-frame ones, with some missing. This sample has over 20,000 clones; over 70% occur once, and the top ten carry 5.1%. This clone was counted once. This clonotype originated in a man between 18 and 29 years old with HIV. J is TRBJ2-1 and V is TRBV6-5, with D maybe TRBD1 (5 bases). The starting material was unsorted PBMCs, obtained 3 years after starting antiretroviral therapy. In DNA form, the CDR3 reads TGTGCCAGCGCGCGAGGACAACGGGATGAGCAGTTCTTC. This sequence encodes CASARGQRDEQFF.